This T cell receptor (beta chain) came from a study of blood T cells in healthy people across ages. The use of a sample-barcoded 5' primer and a J-beta primer mix characterized a second PCR of about 6 to 12 cycles. TCRdb fed the 5' RACE reads into MiXCR, producing one record per CDR3 protein. The sample shows 650,000 to 950,000 distinct CDR3 sequences, around 43% of them seen only once. This clonotype turned up a few times. The CDR3 is 17 residues long. The V and J ends lost 0 bases and 0 bases, in that order; junction bases with no gene match: 3. Germline CDR1 reads LGHNA; CDR2 reads YSLEER. The source of this sequence is a man aged 60-69 years in good health. The source material was blood. The chain links TRBV4-3 to TRBJ2-1; 9 bases map to TRBD2. In DNA, the CDR3 is TGCGCCAGCAGCCAAGAGGCGGGGGGGAGCTCCTACAATGAGCAGTTCTTC. Protein sequence: CASSQEAGGSSYNEQFF.